This T cell receptor (beta chain) was identified during a study of tumor-infiltrating lymphocytes in oesophageal squamous cell carcinoma. TCRdb passed the PCR reads through MiXCR, listing each CDR3 protein once. There are roughly 12,000 distinct CDR3 sequences in the sample; under 55% occur only once, and more than 11% lies in the top ten. Deletions cut 3 bases from V and 5 bases from J, with 11 bases between. CDR3 length: 13 amino acids. This chain connects TRBV12-3 or TRBV12-4 to TRBJ2-7; D is ambiguous. The specimen sequenced was normal esophageal tissue next to the tumor. This TCR was sampled from a male donor with esophageal squamous cell carcinoma. CDR3 sequence (DNA): TGTGCCAGCAGTTTTGTCCCGAGTGACGAGCAGTACTTC. This sequence encodes CASSFVPSDEQYF.